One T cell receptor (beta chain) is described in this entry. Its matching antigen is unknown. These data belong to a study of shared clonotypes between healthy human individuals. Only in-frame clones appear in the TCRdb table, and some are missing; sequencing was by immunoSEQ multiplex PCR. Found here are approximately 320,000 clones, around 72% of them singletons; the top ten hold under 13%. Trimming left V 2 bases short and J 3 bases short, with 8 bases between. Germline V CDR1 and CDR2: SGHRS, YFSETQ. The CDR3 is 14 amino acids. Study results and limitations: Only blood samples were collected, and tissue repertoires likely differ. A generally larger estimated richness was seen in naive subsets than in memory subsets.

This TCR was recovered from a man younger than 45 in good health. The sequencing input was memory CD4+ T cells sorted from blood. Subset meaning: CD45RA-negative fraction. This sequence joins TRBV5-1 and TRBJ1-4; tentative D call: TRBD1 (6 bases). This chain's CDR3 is CASSFTGSNEKLFF. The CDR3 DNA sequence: TGCGCCAGCAGCTTTACAGGGTCTAATGAAAAACTGTTTTTT.